The 22 T cell receptor beta chains below come from one sample, sequenced in a study of radiation and T cells in renal cell carcinoma. Regarding time point: blood 2 weeks post-SBRT. Treatment here: 15 Gy SBRT to primary tumor, nephrectomy 4 weeks later. Clones were read by immunoSEQ multiplex PCR, and TCRdb kept only the in-frame ones, dropping some. The sample has about 130,000 clones, 65% to 85% seen once. Sequencing was performed on blood, taken from a patient whose treatment included radiotherapy and nephrectomy. Every receptor here comes from a man between 50 and 59 years old with renal cell carcinoma.

The rearrangement links TRBV9 to TRBJ1-1; TRBD1 matches 9 bases. The germline CDR1 and CDR2 sequences are SGDLS and YYNGEE. V was clipped by 4 bases and J by 3 bases; unmatched bases: 7. The CDR3 consists of 15 residues. The CDR3 here is CASSPLTGGDTEAFF. CDR3 sequence (DNA): TGTGCCAGCAGCCCATTAACAGGGGGCGACACTGAAGCTTTCTTT. Full variable domain (outside the CDR3, taken from reference TRBV9 and TRBJ1-1): DSGVTQTPKHLITATGQRVTLRCSPRSGDLSVYWYQQSLDQGLQFLIQYYNGEERAKGNILERFSAQQFPDLHSELNLSSLELGDSALYFCASSPLTGGDTEAFFGQGTRLTVV.

V is TRBV6-5 and J is TRBJ2-5, with unresolved D. The CDR3 has 13 residues. In germline, CDR1 is MNHEY, CDR2 SVGAGI. V lost 6 bases, J lost 4 bases, and 12 bases lay in between. Here the CDR3 reads CASRRRSTETQYF. CDR3 sequence (DNA): TGTGCCAGCAGACGACGAAGCACAGAGACCCAGTACTTC.

This sequence joins TRBV19 and TRBJ1-5; D perhaps matches TRBD1 (6 bases). Trimming stripped 5 bases from V and 6 bases from J, with 17 bases between. Germline assignment: CDR1 LNHDA and CDR2 SQIVND (reference sequence). The CDR3 is made up of 15 amino acids. CDR3 DNA sequence: TGTGCCAGTAGTCGGGGCGGGGGGCATGTTCAGCCCCAGCATTTT. Protein: CASSRGGGHVQPQHF. The whole variable domain, remainder taken from reference TRBV19 and TRBJ1-5, is DGGITQSPKYLFRKEGQNVTLSCEQNLNHDAMYWYRQDPGQGLRLIYYSQIVNDFQKGDIAEGYSVSREKKESFPLTVTSAQKNPTAFYLCASSRGGGHVQPQHFGDGTRLSIL.

This chain uses TRBV30 with TRBJ1-5; 7 nucleotides match TRBD1. This CDR3 spans 17 amino acids. Germline V gene sequence: CDR1 GTSNPN, CDR2 SVGIG (reference sequence). With 2 bases clipped from V and 2 bases from J, the junction kept 12 bases outside the gene matches. CDR3 bases: TGTGCCTGGAGTTCCGACAGGGCCCGTAAAGGCAATCAGCCCCAGCATTTT. It encodes CAWSSDRARKGNQPQHF.

The chain joins TRBV18 to TRBJ2-5; 7 bases match TRBD2. Germline loops: CDR1 KGHSH, CDR2 LQKENI. The J segment lost 4 bases and the V segment lost 6 bases, leaving 11 bases of the junction unmatched. The CDR3 is 15 residues long. The CDR3 DNA is TGTGCCAGCTCCACCCTCCTAGCGGATGGAGAGACCCAGTACTTC. This gives the protein CASSTLLADGETQYF.

This clone was counted once. The rearrangement links TRBV25-1 to TRBJ1-1; TRBD1 aligns across 9 bases. This CDR3 has 15 amino acids. Per the germline V gene, CDR1 is MGHDK and CDR2 is SYGVNS. V gave up 5 bases and J gave up 1 base; unmatched junction bases: 5. The CDR3: CASSRGDRENTEAFF. For the CDR3, the DNA is TGTGCCAGCAGTAGGGGGGACAGGGAGAACACTGAAGCTTTCTTT.

This clone was detected a few times. This sequence joins TRBV6-1 and TRBJ1-2; TRBD1 matches at 7 bases. The CDR3 is 14 amino acids. Trimming took 0 bases from V and 5 from J; bases not matched to a gene: 3. CDR1 MNHNS and CDR2 SASEGT come from the germline V gene. In DNA, the CDR3 is TGTGCCAGCAGTGAAGCAGGCAGGGGGTATGGCTACACCTTC. Translating gives CASSEAGRGYGYTF.

The gene calls are TRBV7-6 and TRBJ2-1; 11 bases are shared with TRBD2. The CDR3 totals 16 residues. The trim removed 3 bases at V and 4 bases at J, leaving 5 bases unmatched. Germline-derived CDR1 and CDR2 are SGHVS and FNYEAQ. The CDR3 nucleotides are TGTGCCAGCAGCTTTGGCCCTAGCGGGGGGTACAATGAGCAGTTCTTC. Its translation: CASSFGPSGGYNEQFF.

V and J are TRBV7-2 and TRBJ2-1, with 9 bases lining up with TRBD2. The J segment lost 5 bases and the V segment lost 5 bases, leaving 4 bases of the junction unmatched. Germline values: CDR1 SGHTA, CDR2 FQGNSA. There are 14 residues in the CDR3. The CDR3 reads CASSRTSDNNEQFF. CDR3 bases: TGTGCCAGCAGCAGGACTAGCGATAACAATGAGCAGTTCTTC.

The chain uses TRBV27 and TRBJ2-5; 8 bases are a match to TRBD1. The last part of the DNA fits TRBJ2-7 better; the J call may be wrong. From germline, CDR1 is MNHEY and CDR2 SMNVEV (reference sequence). The CDR3 sequence is 15 residues long. CDR3 DNA: TGTGCCAGCTGCTTATCCTGGACAGGGACCCACGAGCAGTACTTC. It specifies CASCLSWTGTHEQYF.

The CDR3 spells CASSFGVSGGYTF. DNA of the CDR3: TGTGCCAGCAGCTTCGGTGTATCGGGGGGCTACACCTTC. The rearrangement uses TRBV5-6 and TRBJ1-2; D not resolved. This CDR3 has 13 residues. Germline V gene data show CDR1 as SGHDT and CDR2 as YYEEEE. V was pared by 2 bases and J by 8 bases, with 13 bases between.

The chain recombines TRBV5-1 with TRBJ2-7, with a weak D call TRBD2 (6 bases). Germline assignment: CDR1 SGHRS and CDR2 YFSETQ. V was trimmed by 3 bases and J by 6 bases, leaving 16 bases between them. CDR3 length: 14 amino acids. Here the CDR3 DNA reads TGCGCCAGCAGCTCTGCCCTAGCGAGCCGCGAGCAGTACTTC. Translating it yields CASSSALASREQYF.

This chain joins TRBV18 and TRBJ2-7, with D unresolved. This CDR3 is 13 amino acids long. Germline CDR1 KGHSH, CDR2 LQKENI. V was cut by 2 bases and J by 4 bases, with 9 bases left in between. CDR3 residues: CASSPGENYEQYF. CDR3 DNA: TGTGCCAGCTCACCAGGGGAAAATTACGAGCAGTACTTC.

V and J are TRBV28 and TRBJ1-4, with a tentative D call TRBD1 (5 bases). V was cut by 5 bases and J by 8 bases, with 18 bases left in between. The germline V gene has CDR1 MDHEN and CDR2 SYDVKM. The length of the CDR3 is 15 residues. This CDR3 is CASSPQWGVGEKLFF. The CDR3 coding sequence is TGTGCCAGCAGTCCCCAATGGGGGGTAGGAGAAAAACTGTTTTTT.

The chain is built from TRBV27 and TRBJ1-1; a possible D gene is TRBD1 (6 bases). The CDR3 is made up of 13 amino acids. Germline V lookup: CDR1 MNHEY, CDR2 SMNVEV (reference sequence). Between the trimmed V and J ends, which lost 8 bases and 5 bases, there was a span of 15 bases. The CDR3 loop reads CASGTGRKTEAFF. CDR3 nucleotides: TGTGCCAGCGGAACAGGGAGGAAAACTGAAGCTTTCTTT.

The CDR3 sequence is CASSQGRGTGDGYTF. CDR3 nucleotide sequence: TGCGCCAGCAGCCAAGGAAGAGGGACAGGGGACGGCTACACCTTC. The chain has TRBV4-3 and TRBJ1-2; 10 positions agree with TRBD1. The CDR3 is 15 residues long. Losses at the gene ends were 1 base for V and 8 bases for J; bases not matched to a gene: 7. Germline V gene lookup returns CDR1 LGHNA and CDR2 YSLEER.

The chain couples TRBV7-2 to TRBJ2-3, with D perhaps TRBD1 (5 bases). CDR1 SGHTA and CDR2 FQGNSA come from the germline V gene. The CDR3 sequence is 16 residues long. Trimming removed 3 bases at V and 4 bases at J, with 17 bases between. Here the CDR3 reads CASSLYKAGLPDTQYF. The CDR3 DNA follows: TGTGCCAGCAGCTTGTATAAAGCAGGGCTACCAGATACGCAGTATTTT.

V usage is TRBV27 and J usage is TRBJ2-3, with a weak D call TRBD2 (5 bases). The CDR3 length is 17 residues. Germline V lookup: CDR1 MNHEY, CDR2 SMNVEV (reference sequence). V dropped 3 bases and J dropped 1 base, with 17 bases sitting between them. CDR3 region: CASSFSRPRAGTDTQYF. The CDR3 nucleotides read TGTGCCAGCAGTTTTTCGAGGCCTAGAGCGGGCACAGATACGCAGTATTTT.

With regard to this clone: The same CDR3 also results from other DNA sequences found in this sample. V and J are TRBV6-6 and TRBJ1-1; D remains unclear. Per the germline V gene, CDR1 is MNHNY and CDR2 is SVGAGI (reference sequence). This CDR3 is built from 12 residues. Trimming took 3 bases from V and 0 from J, leaving 2 bases between them. CDR3 in amino acids: CASSYLNTEAFF. The CDR3 DNA sequence: TGTGCCAGCAGTTATCTGAACACTGAAGCTTTCTTT.

V gene TRBV6-1 combines with J gene TRBJ2-3; TRBD2 is a possible D gene (6 bases). This CDR3 spans 14 amino acids. V gave up 7 bases and J gave up 14 bases, with 25 bases separating them. Germline V CDR1 and CDR2: MNHNS, SASEGT. CDR3 coding DNA: TGTGCCAGCACCCCCCGCGCGGAGAGCGGAGCGGGGTATTTT. It specifies CASTPRAESGAGYF.

As for this clone: Other DNA sequences within the sample encode an identical CDR3. V is TRBV6-5 and J is TRBJ1-1, with D hard to call. The CDR3 sequence is 13 residues long. CDR1 MNHEY and CDR2 SVGAGI come from the germline V gene. The V gene lost 0 bases and the J gene lost 1 base, with 3 bases spanning the gap. The CDR3 here is CASSYSQNTEAFF. CDR3 sequence (DNA): TGTGCCAGCAGTTACTCTCAGAACACTGAAGCTTTCTTT.

This clone turned up a few times. The gene calls are TRBV19 and TRBJ2-1; a weak D match, TRBD1 (5 bases). Trimming shortened V by 4 bases and J by 4 bases, and 5 bases separated the two germline ends. The CDR3 is made up of 12 amino acids. Germline-derived CDR1 and CDR2 are LNHDA and SQIVND (reference sequence). This chain's CDR3 is CASSRTYNEQFF. DNA for the CDR3: TGTGCCAGTAGTAGGACATACAATGAGCAGTTCTTC.